Listed below are T cell receptor beta chains from one sample, sequenced in a study of OX40 agonist ivuxolimab in advanced cancers. Some clones are missing from TCRdb's copy, which holds only in-frame ones; the method was immunoSEQ multiplex PCR. The table records around 77,000 clones, about 73% of them present only once. The sequencing here drew on CD4+ or CD8+ T cells sorted from blood, taken in a trial of the OX40 agonist ivuxolimab. These receptors originate from an adult with an advanced solid tumor such as melanoma, head and neck, liver or kidney cancer. Each CDR3 is given with its conserved first and last residue. A D gene is named only where the DNA matches it firmly. Clone size, where shown, is once, few, many, or a class for clones that have expanded.

>.|.|TRBJ2-1|TRBV7-9
CASSLVSGAGYNEQFF
TGTGCCAGCAGCTTAGTTTCCGGGGCAGGCTACAATGAGCAGTTCTTC
>.|.|TRBJ1-5|TRBV28
CASTWGGLDFNQPQHF
TGTGCCAGCACCTGGGGCGGGCTCGATTTCAATCAGCCCCAGCATTTT
>.|.|TRBJ2-1|TRBV11-2
CASSLDSPYNEQFF
TGTGCCAGCAGCTTAGACTCCCCCTACAATGAGCAGTTCTTC
>.|.|TRBJ2-5|TRBV5-1
CASSRTAGERETQYF
TGCGCCAGCAGCCGCACGGCCGGGGAACGAGAGACCCAGTACTTC
>TRBD2|.|TRBJ2-3|TRBV4-1
CASSLAGEDTQYF
TGCGCCAGCAGCCTCGCGGGGGAAGATACGCAGTATTTT
>TRBD1|few|TRBJ2-5|TRBV2
CASSVWTGQETQYF
TGTGCCAGCAGTGTTTGGACAGGGCAAGAGACCCAGTACTTC
>TRBD1|.|TRBJ1-5|TRBV7-6
CASSRTGGRSNQPQHF
TGTGCCAGCAGCCGAACAGGGGGGCGTAGCAATCAGCCCCAGCATTTT
>.|.|TRBJ2-7|TRBV6-6
CASSYSTKGSYEQYF
TGTGCCAGCAGTTACTCGACGAAGGGGAGCTACGAGCAGTACTTC
>TRBD1|.|TRBJ2-5|TRBV30
CAWSLGTAETQYF
TGTGCCTGGAGTTTAGGGACAGCAGAGACCCAGTACTTC
>TRBD1|.|TRBJ1-1|TRBV5-8
CASSGRNRGGAFF
TGTGCCAGCAGCGGAAGGAACAGGGGAGGAGCTTTCTTT
>.|.|TRBJ1-6|TRBV5-1
CASSLQGSQNSPLHF
TGCGCCAGCAGCTTGCAGGGCAGCCAGAATTCACCCCTCCACTTT
>.|.|TRBJ1-1|TRBV6-6
CASCGSANTEAFF
TGTGCCTCTTGTGGGAGTGCGAACACTGAAGCTTTCTTT
>TRBD1|.|TRBJ2-3|TRBV13
CASSERDRAGTDTQYF
TGTGCCAGCAGCGAGCGGGACAGGGCAGGCACAGATACGCAGTATTTT
>.|.|TRBJ1-4|TRBV7-2
CASSSRQVGEKLFF
TGTGCCAGCAGCTCCAGACAGGTTGGAGAAAAACTGTTTTTT
>.|.|TRBJ2-7|TRBV11-2
CASSLRSYEQYF
TGTGCCAGCAGCTTACGTTCCTACGAGCAGTACTTC
>.|.|TRBJ1-2|TRBV9
CASSSGPGGYTF
TGTGCCAGCAGCTCCGGACCAGGTGGCTACACCTTC
>.|.|TRBJ1-6|TRBV27
CASRASGSSYNSPLHF
TGTGCCAGCAGGGCTTCAGGTAGCTCCTATAATTCACCCCTCCACTTT
>TRBD1|.|TRBJ1-2|TRBV30
CAWSEGQGHGYTF
TGTGCCTGGAGTGAGGGACAGGGGCACGGCTACACCTTC
>.|once|TRBJ2-3|TRBV6-5
CASSYSVQTQDTQYF
TGTGCCAGCAGTTACTCGGTCCAGACTCAAGATACGCAGTATTTT
>.|few|TRBJ1-2|TRBV4-2
CASSPGIDKSYGYTF
TGTGCCAGCAGCCCGGGGATTGACAAGTCCTATGGCTACACCTTC